What follows are 25 T cell receptor beta chains derived from one specimen sequenced in a study of cytomegalovirus exposure and HLA in healthy donors. The PCR used 60 Vbeta and 13 Jbeta primers. Here immunoSEQ multiplex PCR was the method, and the copy in TCRdb shows in-frame clones only, minus some. The sample shows approximately 73,000 clones, roughly 71% of them seen only once. Sequences were obtained from PBMCs. The receptors were gathered from a man aged 65 to 79 in good health and CMV-seronegative.

J is TRBJ1-1 and V is TRBV2; 8 bases are shared with TRBD1. V gave up 4 bases and J gave up 5 bases; unmatched junction bases: 3. The germline CDR1 and CDR2 sequences are SNHLY and FYNNEI. The CDR3 is 13 residues long. CDR3 region: CASSAQGATEAFF. CDR3 sequence (DNA): TGTGCCAGCAGTGCCCAGGGGGCGACTGAAGCTTTCTTT.

The rearrangement joins TRBV7-6 to TRBJ2-3; D unresolved. V was clipped by 5 bases and J by 0 bases, with 9 bases between them. Germline V CDR1 and CDR2: SGHVS, FNYEAQ. The CDR3 runs to 14 residues. CDR3 DNA: TGTGCCAGCAGCCCGATGACTAGCACAGATACGCAGTATTTT. It encodes CASSPMTSTDTQYF. Drawing the rest from reference TRBV7-6 and TRBJ2-3, the complete variable domain is GAGVSQSPRYKVTKRGQDVALRCDPISGHVSLYWYRQALGQGPEFLTYFNYEAQQDKSGLPNDRFSAERPEGSISTLTIQRTEQRDSAMYRCASSPMTSTDTQYFGPGTRLTVL.

The gene calls are TRBV5-1 and TRBJ2-2; TRBD1 is a possible D gene (6 bases). This CDR3 is built from 15 residues. V lost 2 bases and J lost 0, with 8 bases in between. In germline, CDR1 is SGHRS, CDR2 YFSETQ. CDR3 DNA sequence: TGCGCCAGCAGCTTCGGGACACCGAACACCGGGGAGCTGTTTTTT. Amino acid sequence: CASSFGTPNTGELFF.

The chain recombines TRBV28 with TRBJ1-2, with TRBD1 matching over 7 bases. Germline CDR1 MDHEN, CDR2 SYDVKM. The CDR3 has 14 amino acids. V dropped 2 bases and J dropped 8; count of bases not matched to a gene: 8. The CDR3: CASSLSGQVWGYTF. Here the CDR3 DNA reads TGTGCCAGCAGTTTAAGTGGACAGGTCTGGGGCTACACCTTC.

The rearrangement uses TRBV28 and TRBJ2-2, with a tentative D call TRBD1 (6 bases). V was pared by 5 bases and J by 4 bases, with 14 bases between. CDR3 size: 15 residues. Germline values: CDR1 MDHEN, CDR2 SYDVKM. The CDR3 loop reads CASSTSRQATGELFF. The CDR3, as DNA: TGTGCCAGCAGTACCTCCCGACAGGCCACCGGGGAGCTGTTTTTT.

The chain combines TRBV7-9 with TRBJ1-1, with D uncertain. Trimming shortened V by 5 bases and J by 1 base, and 5 bases separated the two germline ends. Germline assignment: CDR1 SEHNR and CDR2 FQNEAQ (reference sequence). This CDR3 is 12 amino acids long. The CDR3 is CASSRQNTEAFF. In DNA form, the CDR3 reads TGTGCCAGCAGCCGACAGAACACTGAAGCTTTCTTT. Based on the CDR3 plus reference TRBV7-9 and TRBJ1-1, the full variable domain is DTGVSQNPRHKITKRGQNVTFRCDPISEHNRLYWYRQTLGQGPEFLTYFQNEAQLEKSRLLSDRFSAERPKGSFSTLEIQRTEQGDSAMYLCASSRQNTEAFFGQGTRLTVV.

J is TRBJ1-3 and V is TRBV5-1; 8 bases align to TRBD1. V lost 3 bases, J lost 4 bases, and 9 bases stayed unmatched. This CDR3 has 16 residues. Germline loops: CDR1 SGHRS, CDR2 YFSETQ. The CDR3 DNA reads as TGCGCCAGCAGCTGGGGGCCGGGACAGGAGGGAAACACCATATATTTT. Protein sequence: CASSWGPGQEGNTIYF.

The CDR3 coding sequence is TGTGCCAGCAGCTTAGAGGTGGTGCGCGGAGCTTTCTTT. Its protein is CASSLEVVRGAFF. The chain has TRBV7-2 and TRBJ1-1; D is ambiguous. The V end was cut by 1 base, the J end by 10 bases, with 13 bases between. This CDR3 spans 13 amino acids. The germline V gene encodes CDR1 SGHTA and CDR2 FQGNSA.

This rearrangement joins TRBV18 to TRBJ1-2, with TRBD1 identical over 9 bases. CDR3 size: 19 residues. V shed 3 bases and J 4 bases; nucleotides not matched to a gene: 18. CDR1 KGHSH and CDR2 LQKENI come from the germline V gene. The CDR3 bases are TGTGCCAGCTCACCCACCCCAGTACCGGGACAGGGCTCGGGCTATGGCTACACCTTC. The encoded protein is CASSPTPVPGQGSGYGYTF.

The chain combines TRBV10-3 with TRBJ2-1; 8 nucleotides align to TRBD2. V lost 5 bases and J lost 4; bases outside the gene matches: 13. This CDR3 has 17 residues. Germline CDR1 reads ENHRY; CDR2 reads SYGVKD. The CDR3 DNA sequence: TGTGCCATCAGTTTAGCGGGACCCCAGCACCCATACAATGAGCAGTTCTTC. Translating gives CAISLAGPQHPYNEQFF.

This rearrangement joins TRBV6-1 to TRBJ1-5; TRBD1 might be the D (5 bases). CDR1 and CDR2 (germline): MNHNS, SASEGT. Trimming took off 7 bases at V and 0 bases at J, with 13 bases between the two ends. The CDR3 runs to 15 residues. CDR3 amino acids: CASKRQIYSNQPQHF. CDR3 in DNA: TGTGCCAGCAAGCGACAGATATATAGCAATCAGCCCCAGCATTTT.

This clone appeared once. J is TRBJ2-5 and V is TRBV19; a weak D match, TRBD2 (6 bases). V was pared by 5 bases and J by 2 bases, with 15 bases between. CDR1 LNHDA and CDR2 SQIVND come from the germline V gene (reference sequence). The CDR3 runs to 15 residues. CDR3 sequence: CASSALSGGQETQYF. For the CDR3, the DNA is TGTGCCAGTAGTGCCCTGTCAGGAGGGCAAGAGACCCAGTACTTC. The variable domain in full, with the rest retrieved from reference TRBV19 and TRBJ2-5, is DGGITQSPKYLFRKEGQNVTLSCEQNLNHDAMYWYRQDPGQGLRLIYYSQIVNDFQKGDIAEGYSVSREKKESFPLTVTSAQKNPTAFYLCASSALSGGQETQYFGPGTRLLVL.

This clone occurred a few times. The rearrangement uses TRBV7-2 and TRBJ1-5; D ambiguous. The CDR3 is made up of 15 amino acids. CDR1 SGHTA and CDR2 FQGNSA come from the germline V gene. V shed 5 bases and J shed 11 bases, with 22 bases lying between them. In nucleotides, the CDR3 is TGTGCCAGCAGCCAAATGGGAGGAAATACAGCGTCCCAGCATTTT. Its protein is CASSQMGGNTASQHF.

The chain joins TRBV7-2 to TRBJ2-5, with TRBD1 identical over 7 bases. The CDR3 is made up of 13 amino acids. J lost 5 bases, V lost 6 bases, and 6 bases had no gene match. The germline V gene has CDR1 SGHTA and CDR2 FQGNSA. CDR3 nucleotide sequence: TGTGCCAGCAGTCCTGACAGGGCTGAGACCCAGTACTTC. Translated: CASSPDRAETQYF.

The table lists this clone with a few counts. This chain uses TRBV19 with TRBJ2-7; D not certain. The germline V and J ends were trimmed by 3 bases and 6 bases, with 9 bases remaining between them. CDR3 length: 12 residues. Germline CDR1 LNHDA, CDR2 SQIVND (reference sequence). The CDR3 loop reads CASSIGPSEQYF. CDR3 sequence (DNA): TGTGCCAGTAGTATTGGGCCCTCCGAGCAGTACTTC. The complete variable domain, with remaining parts taken from reference TRBV19 and TRBJ2-7, reads DGGITQSPKYLFRKEGQNVTLSCEQNLNHDAMYWYRQDPGQGLRLIYYSQIVNDFQKGDIAEGYSVSREKKESFPLTVTSAQKNPTAFYLCASSIGPSEQYFGPGTRLTVT.

The genes are TRBV5-1 and TRBJ1-4; D not certain. Germline lookup yields CDR1 SGHRS and CDR2 YFSETQ. The V and J ends lost 4 bases and 0 bases respectively, with 7 bases between them. The CDR3 is made up of 14 amino acids. As DNA, the CDR3 is TGCGCCAGCAGCGACACTGCAACTAATGAAAAACTGTTTTTT. This codes for CASSDTATNEKLFF.

The V gene is TRBV6-5, the J gene TRBJ2-5, with TRBD1 matching over 9 bases. The trim removed 4 bases at V and 4 bases at J, leaving 10 bases unmatched. Germline V CDR1 and CDR2: MNHEY, SVGAGI. This CDR3 comprises 16 residues. Written as DNA, the CDR3 is TGTGCCAGCAGTTTCGGAGGGACAGGGTTAGGAGAGACCCAGTACTTC. This gives the protein CASSFGGTGLGETQYF.

The chain links TRBV18 to TRBJ1-5; 8 bases fit TRBD1. V lost 4 bases, J lost 7 bases, and 6 bases stayed unmatched. The CDR3 contains 14 residues. Germline CDR1 and CDR2: KGHSH and LQKENI. CDR3 nucleotide sequence: TGTGCCAGCTCACTTGGACAGGGAATCCAGCCCCAGCATTTT. Translation gives CASSLGQGIQPQHF.

This clone was recorded a few times. V and J are TRBV5-4 and TRBJ2-7, with 9 bases identical to TRBD1. V gave up 4 bases and J gave up 0 bases; unmatched junction bases: 5. The CDR3 covers 15 residues. Germline CDR1 reads SGHNT; CDR2 reads YYREEE (reference sequence). In nucleotides, the CDR3 is TGTGCCAGCAGCCCGACAGGGGGGAGCTCCTACGAGCAGTACTTC. This codes for CASSPTGGSSYEQYF.

The chain employs TRBV2 and TRBJ2-5; no reliable D call. The V end was cut by 6 bases, the J end by 5 bases, with 4 bases between. Germline V gives CDR1 SNHLY, CDR2 FYNNEI. There are 10 residues in the CDR3. The CDR3 is CASRSETQYF. The CDR3 DNA is TGTGCCAGCAGGTCTGAGACCCAGTACTTC. Looking up the rest from reference TRBV2 and TRBJ2-5 gives the full variable domain: EPEVTQTPSHQVTQMGQEVILRCVPISNHLYFYWYRQILGQKVEFLVSFYNNEISEKSEIFDDQFSVERPDGSNFTLKIRSTKLEDSAMYFCASRSETQYFGPGTRLLVL.

This clone has a handful of counts. This sequence joins TRBV2 and TRBJ1-6; possible D gene TRBD1, 5 bases. CDR1 and CDR2 (germline): SNHLY, FYNNEI. V was clipped by 7 bases and J by 9 bases, with 16 bases between them. The CDR3 covers 14 residues. Written as DNA, the CDR3 is TGTGCCAGCAACCCAACCCCCCAGGGTTCACCCCTCCACTTT. This gives the protein CASNPTPQGSPLHF.

The chain uses TRBV5-1 and TRBJ2-2, with D maybe TRBD2 (7 bases). This CDR3 comprises 15 residues. V lost 2 bases, J lost 5 bases, and 13 bases lay in between. The germline gives CDR1 SGHRS, CDR2 YFSETQ. The CDR3 bases are TGCGCCAGCAGCTTCGAAGGGGGGGGGACCGGGGAGCTGTTTTTT. Protein: CASSFEGGGTGELFF.

This chain joins TRBV5-1 and TRBJ1-2, with D perhaps TRBD1 (6 bases). The V end lost 0 bases, the J end lost 3 bases, and 9 bases lay between the germline ends. Germline loops: CDR1 SGHRS, CDR2 YFSETQ. The CDR3 has 14 residues. DNA of the CDR3: TGCGCCAGCAGCTTGGCAGGGGCCGACTATGGCTACACCTTC. Translated, it gives CASSLAGADYGYTF.

The rearrangement joins TRBV7-2 to TRBJ2-1; TRBD2 matches at 11 bases. The CDR3 has 16 residues. V shed 2 bases, J shed 5 bases, and the junction held 5 bases outside the gene matches. Looked up from germline, CDR1 is SGHTA and CDR2 is FQGNSA. CDR3 sequence: CASSLSRTSGHNEQFF. CDR3 DNA: TGTGCCAGCAGCTTATCCCGGACTAGCGGGCACAATGAGCAGTTCTTC.

The chain employs TRBV5-5 and TRBJ1-5; 7 bases agree with TRBD1. The CDR3 extends over 15 amino acids. V lost 4 bases and J lost 0; bases outside the gene matches: 4. The germline V gene has CDR1 SGHKS and CDR2 YYEKEE (reference sequence). The CDR3 nucleotides are TGTGCCAGCAGCGTGGACAGGCTTAGCAATCAGCCCCAGCATTTT. Translated, it gives CASSVDRLSNQPQHF.